The 25 T cell receptor beta chains in this list originate from one sample, sequenced in a study of shared clonotypes between healthy human individuals. TCRdb keeps only in-frame clones here, not all; method: immunoSEQ multiplex PCR. The sample records around 690,000 clones, about 90% being singletons. Sequencing input: memory CD8+ T cells from PBMCs. Subset denoted: CD45RO+ cells pooled with CCR7-negative TemRA cells. Source of these receptors: a man younger than 35 in good health. Some clones in this sample may be carry-over from other donors' samples.

This CDR3 is CASSQVSSGPSTDTQYF. CDR3 coding DNA: TGCGCCAGCAGCCAAGTTTCGAGCGGGCCTAGCACAGATACGCAGTATTTT. The chain joins TRBV4-1 to TRBJ2-3, with a possible D match to TRBD2 (6 bases). Germline V gives CDR1 MGHRA, CDR2 YSYEKL. CDR3 length: 17 amino acids. The germline V and J ends were trimmed by 1 base and 0 bases, with 14 bases remaining between them.

The rearrangement uses TRBV29-1 and TRBJ1-2, with 9 nucleotides matching TRBD1. The CDR3 runs 13 residues. V gave up 7 bases and J gave up 2 bases; unmatched junction bases: 5. Per the germline V gene, CDR1 is SQVTM and CDR2 is ANQGSEA. Here the CDR3 DNA reads TGCAGCGGGTGGGACAGGGAGAACTATGGCTACACCTTC. This gives the protein CSGWDRENYGYTF.

The chain recombines TRBV15 with TRBJ2-1, with TRBD2 matching 11 bases. The germline V gene encodes CDR1 LNHNV and CDR2 YYDKDF (reference sequence). CDR3 length: 17 amino acids. J was trimmed by 3 bases and V by 2 bases; bases with no gene match: 6. The CDR3 DNA follows: TGTGCCACCAGCAGACCTACTAGCGGGAGAAACTACAATGAGCAGTTCTTC. Protein: CATSRPTSGRNYNEQFF.

This clone was recorded only once. The genes are TRBV5-1 and TRBJ2-1; 8 bases align to TRBD1. V gave up 0 bases and J gave up 8 bases; unmatched junction bases: 10. The CDR3 spans 16 residues. Germline lookup yields CDR1 SGHRS and CDR2 YFSETQ. This CDR3 reads CASSLEWTGSVDEQFF. The CDR3, as DNA: TGCGCCAGCAGCTTGGAGTGGACAGGGTCGGTTGATGAGCAGTTCTTC.

The chain has TRBV7-9 and TRBJ2-7; D is undetermined. V lost 2 bases and J lost 4, with 9 bases in between. The germline V gene encodes CDR1 SEHNR and CDR2 FQNEAQ (reference sequence). The CDR3 sequence is 13 residues long. CDR3 DNA sequence: TGTGCCAGCAGCTTACAGTTGGGGTACGAGCAGTACTTC. Translation gives CASSLQLGYEQYF.

The chain combines TRBV6-5 with TRBJ2-1; no definite D call. The V gene's germline CDR1 is MNHEY and CDR2 SVGAGI. Trimming took 7 bases from V and 7 from J, leaving 8 bases between them. The CDR3 covers 11 residues. CDR3 amino acids: CASNLGNEQFF. The CDR3 coding sequence is TGTGCCAGCAACCTGGGTAATGAGCAGTTCTTC.

This chain joins TRBV27 and TRBJ2-2; no firm D call. The CDR3 has 11 amino acids. V was pared by 5 bases and J by 4 bases, with 2 bases between. Germline CDR1 reads MNHEY; CDR2 reads SMNVEV (reference sequence). The DNA for the CDR3 is TGTGCCAGCAGTGGCACCGGGGAGCTGTTTTTT. It yields the protein CASSGTGELFF.

The V gene is TRBV28, the J gene TRBJ2-1; weak D call: TRBD1 (6 bases). Trimming removed 8 bases from V and 9 bases from J, with 17 bases in between. The V gene's germline CDR1 is MDHEN and CDR2 SYDVKM. The CDR3 is 13 amino acids. The CDR3 DNA reads TGTGCCAGCGAAAACATAGGGGGATCTGAGCAGTTCTTC. Protein sequence: CASENIGGSEQFF.

This chain joins TRBV9 and TRBJ2-3; 10 bases line up with TRBD1. The V and J ends lost 4 bases and 5 bases, in that order; junction bases with no gene match: 7. The CDR3 length is 15 residues. Germline lookup yields CDR1 SGDLS and CDR2 YYNGEE. The CDR3 sequence: CASSPDGTGVDTQYF. CDR3 in DNA: TGTGCCAGCAGCCCAGATGGGACAGGGGTAGATACGCAGTATTTT.

This chain uses TRBV1 with TRBJ1-5; the D call of TRBD1 is as the table states it, not checked on the DNA. TRBV1 is given as a pseudogene. The CDR3 sequence is 17 residues long. The CDR3 loop is CTSSQDEGDRSNQPQHF. CDR3 nucleotides: TGCACCAGCAGCCAAGATGAGGGGGATAGGAGCAATCAGCCCCAGCATTTT.

This chain connects TRBV30 to TRBJ2-1; a weak D match, TRBD1 (7 bases). The ends were cut back, 1 base at V and 0 bases at J, with 10 bases in the middle. The CDR3 runs to 15 residues. Germline CDR1 reads GTSNPN; CDR2 reads SVGIG (reference sequence). The CDR3 sequence is CAWSAQGGSYNEQFF. The CDR3 nucleotides are TGTGCCTGGAGTGCCCAGGGGGGCTCCTACAATGAGCAGTTCTTC.

V gene TRBV28 combines with J gene TRBJ2-7; TRBD1 aligns across 9 bases. The CDR3 runs to 14 residues. Germline V gene data show CDR1 as MDHEN and CDR2 as SYDVKM. With V trimmed by 6 bases and J by 5 bases, 8 bases remained unmatched. CDR3 sequence reads: CASSSGQGTHEQYF. As DNA, the CDR3 is TGTGCCAGCAGCTCGGGACAGGGAACCCACGAGCAGTACTTC.

This clone was counted once. The J gene is TRBJ2-7, the V gene TRBV7-4; 9 positions match TRBD2. With V trimmed by 5 bases and J by 3 bases, 8 bases remained unmatched. This CDR3 comprises 15 residues. Germline V CDR1 and CDR2: SGHVT, SQSDAQ. CDR3 nucleotide sequence: TGTGCCAGCAGCCCATCTAGCGGGATTCTCTACGAGCAGTACTTC. The encoded protein is CASSPSSGILYEQYF.

The chain uses TRBV30 and TRBJ2-3; 13 positions agree with TRBD2. The CDR3 runs to 16 residues. The J segment lost 3 bases and the V segment lost 5 bases, leaving 8 bases of the junction unmatched. Germline CDR1 GTSNPN, CDR2 SVGIG (reference sequence). CDR3 protein: CAWDLGTSGKTDTQYF. The DNA of the CDR3 is TGTGCCTGGGATTTAGGGACTAGCGGGAAAACAGATACGCAGTATTTT.

The chain links TRBV28 to TRBJ1-4; no firm D call. This CDR3 comprises 16 residues. CDR1 is MDHEN and CDR2 is SYDVKM in the germline V gene. V shed 8 bases and J shed 7 bases, with 23 bases lying between them. The CDR3 here is CASGRVQALMGEKLFF. CDR3 DNA: TGTGCCAGCGGTAGGGTGCAGGCCTTGATGGGTGAAAAACTGTTTTTT.

A remark on this clone: This CDR3 is also generated by other DNA sequences in the sample. The chain recombines TRBV11-2 with TRBJ2-7, with 13 bases that match TRBD2. The germline V gene encodes CDR1 SGHAT and CDR2 FQNNGV. V was clipped by 1 base and J by 3 bases; unmatched bases: 0. This CDR3 has 15 amino acids. Written as DNA, the CDR3 is TGTGCCAGCAGCTTAGGACTAGCGGGAGGCTACGAGCAGTACTTC. As protein: CASSLGLAGGYEQYF.

The rearrangement joins TRBV28 to TRBJ1-5, with 9 bases identical to TRBD1. CDR1 and CDR2 (germline): MDHEN, SYDVKM. This CDR3 has 13 amino acids. V lost 9 bases to trimming and J lost 9 bases; unmatched junction nucleotides: 9. In DNA form, the CDR3 reads TGTGCCAGTCAACTGACAGGGGGTGGGCCCCAGCATTTT. Its translation: CASQLTGGGPQHF.

V gene TRBV9 combines with J gene TRBJ1-1; tentative D call: TRBD1 (5 bases). The germline V and J ends were trimmed by 3 bases and 4 bases, with 19 bases remaining between them. The CDR3 contains 16 residues. Germline V lookup: CDR1 SGDLS, CDR2 YYNGEE. The CDR3 coding sequence is TGTGCCAGCAGCGGACCCCGAGGCCCGGGGGGCACTGAAGCTTTCTTT. It specifies CASSGPRGPGGTEAFF.

The chain joins TRBV4-3 to TRBJ2-1; TRBD2 might be the D (7 bases). V lost 1 base and J 7 bases, leaving 23 bases between the germline ends. There are 18 residues in the CDR3. Germline V lookup: CDR1 LGHNA, CDR2 YSLEER. CDR3 in DNA: TGCGCCAGCAGCCAAGCCTGGGCAGGGGAGGGTTCGGAGAATGAGCAGTTCTTC. Protein: CASSQAWAGEGSENEQFF.

The chain joins TRBV4-1 to TRBJ1-5; no clear D. The CDR3 extends over 16 amino acids. The V and J ends lost 4 bases and 4 bases respectively, with 17 bases between them. Germline CDR1 is MGHRA and CDR2 is YSYEKL. In nucleotides, the CDR3 is TGCGCCAGCAGCCCTGGCTTTCGGGCAGCAAATCAGCCCCAGCATTTT. Its protein product is CASSPGFRAANQPQHF.

The gene calls are TRBV28 and TRBJ1-2, with 8 bases lining up with TRBD1. Germline V gives CDR1 MDHEN, CDR2 SYDVKM. Trimming removed 5 bases from V and 4 bases from J; junction bases left unmatched: 9. This CDR3 spans 15 amino acids. The CDR3 spells CASSPPSGQVYGYTF. The CDR3 DNA sequence: TGTGCCAGCAGTCCACCTTCGGGACAGGTCTATGGCTACACCTTC.

The rearrangement joins TRBV6-6 to TRBJ2-5, with a possible D match to TRBD2 (6 bases). V lost 2 bases and J 7 bases, leaving 17 bases between the germline ends. The CDR3 is 15 amino acids. Per the germline V gene, CDR1 is MNHNY and CDR2 is SVGAGI (reference sequence). The CDR3 spells CASSYPPEGVATQYF. The CDR3 nucleotides read TGTGCCAGCAGTTACCCCCCGGAGGGTGTTGCGACCCAGTACTTC.

The chain carries TRBV6-1 and TRBJ1-2, with 8 bases lining up with TRBD1. The germline V gene has CDR1 MNHNS and CDR2 SASEGT. The CDR3 spans 14 residues. After removal of 8 bases from V and 3 bases from J, the junction contained 8 bases not matched to a gene. The CDR3 sequence is CASGQGRGHYGYTF. For the CDR3, the DNA is TGTGCCAGCGGACAGGGCCGAGGCCACTATGGCTACACCTTC.

The chain joins TRBV7-2 to TRBJ1-2; D possibly corresponds to TRBD1 (6 bases). Trimming pared 3 bases from V and 6 bases from J, leaving 11 bases between. CDR1 and CDR2 (germline): SGHTA, FQGNSA. CDR3 length equals 13 residues. The CDR3 loop reads CASSFMEGDGYTF. CDR3 DNA sequence: TGTGCCAGCAGCTTCATGGAGGGGGATGGCTACACCTTC. Variable domain in full (rest from reference TRBV7-2 and TRBJ1-2): GAGVSQSPSNKVTEKGKDVELRCDPISGHTALYWYRQSLGQGLEFLIYFQGNSAPDKSGLPSDRFSAERTGGSVSTLTIQRTQQEDSAVYLCASSFMEGDGYTFGSGTRLTVV.

This clone showed up just once. This rearrangement joins TRBV19 to TRBJ1-1; 7 bases map to TRBD1. Germline V gene sequence: CDR1 LNHDA, CDR2 SQIVND (reference sequence). This CDR3 has 16 residues. V trimming: 7 bases; J trimming: 0 bases; junction bases outside the gene matches: 11. CDR3 nucleotide sequence: TGTGCCAGTACCCCCTTACCGGGACAGCTGAACACTGAAGCTTTCTTT. Protein: CASTPLPGQLNTEAFF.